The 25 T cell receptor beta chains below all came from one sample that was sequenced in a study of shared T cell receptors in the human thymus. Assay used: immunoSEQ multiplex PCR; TCRdb lists only in-frame clones, some missing. The sample shows hundreds of thousands of clones, roughly 90% of them seen only once. In addition, the sample was reused for a study of human thymus T cells.

What was sequenced was thymocytes. Receptor source: a boy younger than two with a congenital heart defect.

The chain recombines TRBV6-1 with TRBJ1-1, with 8 positions matching TRBD1. Germline CDR1 and CDR2: MNHNS and SASEGT. With V trimmed by 7 bases and J by 1 base, 5 bases remained unmatched. This CDR3 spans 14 amino acids. For the CDR3, the DNA is TGTGCCAGCACCCTACAGGGGGAGAACACTGAAGCTTTCTTT. Its translation is CASTLQGENTEAFF.

This clone was picked up one time. The V and J genes are TRBV19 and TRBJ1-2, with D uncertain. CDR3 length: 15 residues. V lost 3 bases to trimming and J lost 0 bases, with 11 bases between them. The germline V gene has CDR1 LNHDA and CDR2 SQIVND (reference sequence). In DNA, the CDR3 is TGTGCCAGTAGTATTTTGGCTCTCCCTAACTATGGCTACACCTTC. Translation gives CASSILALPNYGYTF.

V gene TRBV4-1 combines with J gene TRBJ2-3; D not certain. Germline V CDR1 and CDR2: MGHRA, YSYEKL. This CDR3 is built from 17 residues. With 0 bases removed from V and 2 bases from J, the gap between germline ends came to 15 bases. The CDR3, as DNA: TGCGCCAGCAGCCAAGATCCAAATAGCAAACACACAGATACGCAGTATTTT. Its protein is CASSQDPNSKHTDTQYF.

This sequence joins TRBV14 and TRBJ1-1; 7 positions match TRBD1. V dropped 1 base and J dropped 8; count of bases not matched to a gene: 4. The CDR3 runs to 13 residues. The V gene's germline CDR1 is SGHDN and CDR2 FVKESK. As DNA, the CDR3 is TGTGCCAGCAGCCAAGGGGGGGACAGCGAAGCTTTCTTT. It translates to CASSQGGDSEAFF. Drawing the rest from reference TRBV14 and TRBJ1-1, the complete variable domain is EAGVTQFPSHSVIEKGQTVTLRCDPISGHDNLYWYRRVMGKEIKFLLHFVKESKQDESGMPNNRFLAERTGGTYSTLKVQPAELEDSGVYFCASSQGGDSEAFFGQGTRLTVV.

The chain is built from TRBV9 and TRBJ2-5; D remains ambiguous. Trimming took off 2 bases at V and 4 bases at J, with 9 bases between the two ends. The CDR3 covers 13 residues. CDR1 and CDR2 (germline): SGDLS, YYNGEE. In nucleotides, the CDR3 is TGTGCCAGCAGCGTCGTCCCGCGAGAGACCCAGTACTTC. This sequence encodes CASSVVPRETQYF.

The V and J genes are TRBV5-1 and TRBJ2-3; D possibly corresponds to TRBD2 (6 bases). The CDR3 is 17 residues long. Trimming took 1 base from V and 1 from J, leaving 16 bases between them. In germline, CDR1 is SGHRS, CDR2 YFSETQ. Here the CDR3 DNA reads TGCGCCAGCAGCTTGCCCCGACTAGGTGGGGGCACAGATACGCAGTATTTT. It specifies CASSLPRLGGGTDTQYF.

The V gene is TRBV11-3, the J gene TRBJ2-7, with 8 nucleotides matching TRBD1. Germline values: CDR1 SGHNT, CDR2 YENEEA. V was clipped by 4 bases and J by 5 bases; unmatched bases: 7. CDR3 length: 14 amino acids. CDR3 coding DNA: TGTGCCAGCAGCTCCACAGGGGGAGCCAACGAGCAGTACTTC. Its protein product is CASSSTGGANEQYF.

This chain connects TRBV5-4 to TRBJ2-7, with a possible D match to TRBD2 (6 bases). CDR3 length: 17 amino acids. V was clipped by 0 bases and J by 2 bases, with 18 bases between them. From germline, CDR1 is SGHNT and CDR2 YYREEE (reference sequence). CDR3 region: CASSLGWRDRLPYEQYF. The CDR3, as DNA: TGTGCCAGCAGCTTGGGATGGAGGGACCGCTTGCCCTACGAGCAGTACTTC.

This clone was seen once. The chain carries TRBV7-3 and TRBJ2-1; TRBD1 agrees at 11 bases. CDR1 and CDR2 (germline): SGHTA, FQGTGA. V shed 5 bases, J shed 3 bases, and the junction held 3 bases outside the gene matches. The CDR3 runs to 15 residues. The CDR3, as DNA: TGTGCCAGCAGCCCAGGGACAGGGGGCTACAATGAGCAGTTCTTC. Its translation is CASSPGTGGYNEQFF.

The genes are TRBV27 and TRBJ2-7, with 15 bases matching TRBD2. Trimming cost V 7 bases and J 4 bases; bases outside gene matches: 14. CDR1 and CDR2 (germline): MNHEY, SMNVEV (reference sequence). CDR3 size: 18 residues. CDR3 region: CASTPVVGLAGGLYEQYF. The CDR3 DNA sequence: TGTGCCAGCACCCCAGTGGTGGGACTAGCGGGAGGATTATACGAGCAGTACTTC.

The V gene is TRBV11-3, the J gene TRBJ2-5; 9 positions match TRBD2. The J segment lost 2 bases and the V segment lost 5 bases, leaving 15 bases of the junction unmatched. Germline loops: CDR1 SGHNT, CDR2 YENEEA. The CDR3 covers 18 residues. The CDR3 coding sequence is TGTGCCAGCAGCCCGATAAACCATGCTAGCGGGGATCAAGAGACCCAGTACTTC. This gives the protein CASSPINHASGDQETQYF.

The V and J genes are TRBV27 and TRBJ1-1; D possibly corresponds to TRBD1 (6 bases). Germline values: CDR1 MNHEY, CDR2 SMNVEV (reference sequence). The CDR3 extends over 13 amino acids. Trimming removed 2 bases at V and 6 bases at J, with 10 bases between. CDR3: CASSLNRAAEAFF. The CDR3 DNA reads TGTGCCAGCAGTTTAAACAGGGCCGCTGAAGCTTTCTTT.

The gene calls are TRBV30 and TRBJ2-7; tentative D call: TRBD2 (5 bases). Trimming removed 5 bases from V and 2 bases from J, with 13 bases in between. The CDR3 extends over 13 amino acids. CDR1 is GTSNPN, CDR2 SVGIG, per germline (reference sequence). CDR3: CAWARESPYEQYF. The CDR3 DNA sequence: TGTGCCTGGGCAAGGGAGAGTCCCTACGAGCAGTACTTC.

This chain joins TRBV5-6 and TRBJ2-3; D gene unclear. The CDR3 totals 16 residues. Trimming shortened V by 1 base and J by 0 bases, and 12 bases separated the two germline ends. Germline assignment: CDR1 SGHDT and CDR2 YYEEEE. The CDR3 protein is CASSLRDSSSTDTQYF. The CDR3 DNA sequence: TGTGCCAGCAGCTTGAGAGACTCCTCTAGCACAGATACGCAGTATTTT.

The gene calls are TRBV27 and TRBJ2-7; no clear D. The CDR3 has 13 amino acids. Germline CDR1 is MNHEY and CDR2 is SMNVEV (reference sequence). The V end lost 2 bases, the J end lost 0 bases, and 5 bases lay between the germline ends. This CDR3 is CASSLENSYEQYF. The DNA of the CDR3 is TGTGCCAGCAGTTTAGAGAACTCCTACGAGCAGTACTTC.

V gene TRBV11-2 combines with J gene TRBJ1-2; D remains ambiguous. The CDR3 extends over 14 amino acids. Germline V gene data show CDR1 as SGHAT and CDR2 as FQNNGV. V was cut by 5 bases and J by 7 bases, with 17 bases left in between. CDR3: CASSHGPGWTGYTF. CDR3 coding DNA: TGTGCCAGCAGCCACGGACCGGGATGGACTGGCTACACCTTC.

This chain uses TRBV6-6 with TRBJ2-5; D is possibly TRBD1 (6 bases). Germline CDR1 is MNHNY and CDR2 is SVGAGI (reference sequence). Deletions cut 6 bases from V and 2 bases from J, with 16 bases between. The CDR3 is 15 amino acids. CDR3 DNA: TGTGCCAGCAGCGATCGGACAGCTATACAAGAGACCCAGTACTTC. Protein product: CASSDRTAIQETQYF.

The chain combines TRBV9 with TRBJ2-1; 7 bases fit TRBD2. Germline V gene sequence: CDR1 SGDLS, CDR2 YYNGEE. V trimming: 2 bases; J trimming: 8 bases; junction bases outside the gene matches: 10. The CDR3 is made up of 15 amino acids. The CDR3 region is CASSVAGRADYEQFF. CDR3 in DNA: TGTGCCAGCAGCGTTGCGGGGAGGGCCGACTATGAGCAGTTCTTC.

V usage is TRBV5-1 and J usage is TRBJ2-3, with 7 bases matching TRBD2. V trimming: 0 bases; J trimming: 5 bases; junction bases outside the gene matches: 15. Germline CDR1 is SGHRS and CDR2 is YFSETQ. The CDR3 is 18 amino acids. CDR3 protein: CASSLAWSSGERKDTQYF. The CDR3 DNA reads TGCGCCAGCAGCTTGGCCTGGTCTAGCGGCGAGAGGAAAGATACGCAGTATTTT.

The V and J genes are TRBV21-1 and TRBJ2-3; whether TRBD1, the table's D call, matches the DNA was not checked. TRBV21-1 counts as a pseudogene. The CDR3 runs to 16 residues. The CDR3 here is CATRGVAGVSTDTQYF. In DNA, the CDR3 is TGTGCCACCAGAGGGGTGGCAGGAGTAAGCACAGATACGCAGTATTTT.

The count of this clone is one. J is TRBJ2-3 and V is TRBV30; D uncertain. The ends were cut back, 6 bases at V and 2 bases at J, with 12 bases in the middle. The CDR3 has 13 residues. Germline V CDR1 and CDR2: GTSNPN, SVGIG (reference sequence). CDR3 DNA sequence: TGTGCCTGCTCCCGAGTAATCACAGATACGCAGTATTTT. Translation gives CACSRVITDTQYF. Full variable domain (remainder filled in from reference TRBV30 and TRBJ2-3): SQTIHQWPATLVQPVGSPLSLECTVEGTSNPNLYWYRQAAGRGLQLLFYSVGIGQISSEVPQNLSASRPQDRQFILSSKKLLLSDSGFYLCACSRVITDTQYFGPGTRLTVL.

The chain combines TRBV28 with TRBJ2-2, with 9 positions matching TRBD1. The V and J ends lost 6 bases and 4 bases, in that order; junction bases with no gene match: 9. The CDR3 contains 16 residues. Germline CDR1 MDHEN, CDR2 SYDVKM. The CDR3 DNA reads as TGTGCCAGCAGGTCAGATGGGACAGGGAGCACCGGGGAGCTGTTTTTT. This sequence encodes CASRSDGTGSTGELFF. Full variable domain (outside the CDR3, taken from reference TRBV28 and TRBJ2-2): DVKVTQSSRYLVKRTGEKVFLECVQDMDHENMFWYRQDPGLGLRLIYFSYDVKMKEKGDIPEGYSVSREKKERFSLILESASTNQTSMYLCASRSDGTGSTGELFFGEGSRLTVL.

The chain is built from TRBV28 and TRBJ2-4; 11 bases are shared with TRBD2. The CDR3 covers 20 residues. Losses at the gene ends were 5 bases for V and 0 bases for J; bases not matched to a gene: 15. Germline V lookup: CDR1 MDHEN, CDR2 SYDVKM. Written as DNA, the CDR3 is TGTGCCAGCAGTACGCCTGTTGGGACTAGCGGAAAGCCAGCCAAAAACATTCAGTACTTC. This codes for CASSTPVGTSGKPAKNIQYF.

This chain uses TRBV7-9 with TRBJ2-2, with TRBD2 matching 7 bases. This CDR3 is 17 amino acids long. Germline CDR1 and CDR2: SEHNR and FQNEAQ (reference sequence). J lost 4 bases, V lost 3 bases, and 11 bases had no gene match. CDR3 sequence (DNA): TGTGCCAGCAGCTTCGGCCTAGCGGACCACGGCACCGGGGAGCTGTTTTTT. It yields the protein CASSFGLADHGTGELFF.

The rearrangement uses TRBV15 and TRBJ2-7; TRBD2 matches 9 bases. Germline V lookup: CDR1 LNHNV, CDR2 YYDKDF (reference sequence). Unmatched junction bases numbered 4, after V lost 6 bases and J lost 1 base. The CDR3 is 14 residues long. The DNA for the CDR3 is TGTGCCACCAGTATGACTAGCGGTTCCTACGAGCAGTACTTC. Its translation: CATSMTSGSYEQYF. Drawing the rest from reference TRBV15 and TRBJ2-7, the complete variable domain is DAMVIQNPRYQVTQFGKPVTLSCSQTLNHNVMYWYQQKSSQAPKLLFHYYDKDFNNEADTPDNFQSRRPNTSFCFLDIRSPGLGDTAMYLCATSMTSGSYEQYFGPGTRLTVT.